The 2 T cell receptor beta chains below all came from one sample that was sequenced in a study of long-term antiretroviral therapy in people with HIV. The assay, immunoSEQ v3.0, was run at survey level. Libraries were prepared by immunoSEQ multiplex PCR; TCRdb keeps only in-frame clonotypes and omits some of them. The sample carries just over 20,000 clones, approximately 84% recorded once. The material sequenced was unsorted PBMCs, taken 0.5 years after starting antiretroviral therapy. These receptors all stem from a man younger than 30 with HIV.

DNA for the CDR3: TGTGCCAGCAGTGAATTCAGGGGGCGTAGGTTCCAAGAGACCCAGTACTTC. It codes for CASSEFRGRRFQETQYF. The genes are TRBV2 and TRBJ2-5; TRBD1 matches at 8 bases. This CDR3 region has 17 residues. Germline V gene data show CDR1 as SNHLY and CDR2 as FYNNEI. Trimming took 2 bases from V and 1 from J; bases not matched to a gene: 9. Full variable domain (rest looked up from reference TRBV2 and TRBJ2-5): EPEVTQTPSHQVTQMGQEVILRCVPISNHLYFYWYRQILGQKVEFLVSFYNNEISEKSEIFDDQFSVERPDGSNFTLKIRSTKLEDSAMYFCASSEFRGRRFQETQYFGPGTRLLVL.

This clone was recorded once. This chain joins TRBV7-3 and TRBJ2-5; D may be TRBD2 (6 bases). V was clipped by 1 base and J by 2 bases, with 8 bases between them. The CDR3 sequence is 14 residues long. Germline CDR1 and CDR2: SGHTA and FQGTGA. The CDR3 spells CASSLISGQETQYF. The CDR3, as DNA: TGTGCCAGCAGCTTAATTAGCGGACAAGAGACCCAGTACTTC.